Listed below are T cell receptor beta chains from one sample, sequenced in a study of cytomegalovirus exposure and HLA in healthy donors. Repertoires were generated with immunoSEQ multiplex PCR, while TCRdb's copy carries only in-frame clones and drops some. The data contain 160,000 or so clones, roughly 75% of them singletons. The sequenced sample was PBMCs. All receptors derive from a man aged 35-49 years in good health and CMV-seronegative. CDR3s include the opening cysteine and the closing phenylalanine or tryptophan. Fields, in order: clone size, D gene, V gene, J gene, CDR3 DNA, CDR3 protein. The D gene is left open where the match is weak. For some rows the clone size is stated as once, few or many, or as a class when expanded; others skip it.

clone_size: NA; d_call: NA; v_call: TRBV25-1; j_call: TRBJ2-1; cdr3_nt: TGTGCCAGCAGTGAAGAGGGCAGCTACAATGAGCAGTTCTTC; cdr3_aa: CASSEEGSYNEQFF
clone_size: NA; d_call: NA; v_call: TRBV11-3; j_call: TRBJ1-1; cdr3_nt: TGTGCCAGCTATTCAGGGCCCGGGTCTGACACTGAAGCTTTCTTT; cdr3_aa: CASYSGPGSDTEAFF
clone_size: NA; d_call: NA; v_call: TRBV12-5; j_call: TRBJ2-3; cdr3_nt: TGTGCTAGTGGTTTGTCCCCCGGAGATACGCAGTATTTT; cdr3_aa: CASGLSPGDTQYF
clone_size: NA; d_call: NA; v_call: TRBV6-6; j_call: TRBJ2-3; cdr3_nt: TGTGCCAGCAGTGTACAGGGCACAGATACGCAGTATTTT; cdr3_aa: CASSVQGTDTQYF
clone_size: once; d_call: NA; v_call: TRBV11-2; j_call: TRBJ2-7; cdr3_nt: TGTGCCAGCAGGGACACCCGGTACTACGAGCAGTACTTC; cdr3_aa: CASRDTRYYEQYF
clone_size: NA; d_call: TRBD1; v_call: TRBV5-1; j_call: TRBJ2-7; cdr3_nt: TGCGCCAGTACAGGGGGAAGTTTCTACGAGCAGTACTTC; cdr3_aa: CASTGGSFYEQYF
clone_size: NA; d_call: NA; v_call: TRBV15; j_call: TRBJ1-3; cdr3_nt: TGTGCCACCAGCAGAGATAGGGGAGGAAACACCATATATTTT; cdr3_aa: CATSRDRGGNTIYF
clone_size: NA; d_call: TRBD2; v_call: TRBV4-1; j_call: TRBJ2-1; cdr3_nt: TGCGCCAGCAGCCAAGATACACTAGCGGGGGGGATAGTAATTGTAAACAATGAGCAGTTCTTC; cdr3_aa: CASSQDTLAGGIVIVNNEQFF
clone_size: NA; d_call: TRBD2; v_call: TRBV7-6; j_call: TRBJ2-1; cdr3_nt: TGTGCCAGCAGCTCCGGACTAGCGGGGGGCCCCTACAATGAGCAGTTCTTC; cdr3_aa: CASSSGLAGGPYNEQFF
clone_size: NA; d_call: NA; v_call: TRBV30; j_call: TRBJ1-4; cdr3_nt: TGTGCCTGGAGTCCGAACCCACTTGCAACTAATGAAAAACTGTTTTTT; cdr3_aa: CAWSPNPLATNEKLFF
clone_size: NA; d_call: NA; v_call: TRBV5-6; j_call: TRBJ2-7; cdr3_nt: TGTGCCAGCAGCTCGACCAGGCCATACGAGCAGTACTTC; cdr3_aa: CASSSTRPYEQYF
clone_size: NA; d_call: TRBD2; v_call: TRBV6-1; j_call: TRBJ2-5; cdr3_nt: TGTGCCAGCAGGAGTAGCGGGGGCCAAGAGACCCAGTACTTC; cdr3_aa: CASRSSGGQETQYF
clone_size: few; d_call: TRBD1; v_call: TRBV2; j_call: TRBJ1-5; cdr3_nt: TGTGCCAGCAGGGGAGAGGTCGGGACAGATAGCAATCAGCCCCAGCATTTT; cdr3_aa: CASRGEVGTDSNQPQHF
clone_size: NA; d_call: NA; v_call: TRBV21-1; j_call: TRBJ2-6; cdr3_nt: TGTGCCAGCAGCCCGCACCAGGTCGTCCTGACTTTC; cdr3_aa: CASSPHQVVLTF
clone_size: NA; d_call: NA; v_call: TRBV5-1; j_call: TRBJ2-6; cdr3_nt: TGCGCCAGCAATGAACAGGGACCTTATGGGGCCAACGTCCTGACTTTC; cdr3_aa: CASNEQGPYGANVLTF
clone_size: few; d_call: NA; v_call: TRBV6-5; j_call: TRBJ2-2; cdr3_nt: TGTGCCAGCCGAGGATCGCTTGACACCGGGGAGCTGTTTTTT; cdr3_aa: CASRGSLDTGELFF
clone_size: NA; d_call: NA; v_call: TRBV30; j_call: TRBJ1-5; cdr3_nt: TGTGCCTGGAGTGGCAGGGTGAATCAGCCCCAGCATTTT; cdr3_aa: CAWSGRVNQPQHF
clone_size: NA; d_call: TRBD1; v_call: TRBV6-6; j_call: TRBJ1-1; cdr3_nt: TGTGCCAGCAGTCAAATCCAGGGGGCGAGGGACACTGAAGCTTTCTTT; cdr3_aa: CASSQIQGARDTEAFF
clone_size: NA; d_call: NA; v_call: TRBV18; j_call: TRBJ2-2; cdr3_nt: TGTGCCAGCTCAGCGGTGCAGGGTGTCGACACCGGGGAGCTGTTTTTT; cdr3_aa: CASSAVQGVDTGELFF
clone_size: few; d_call: NA; v_call: TRBV4-3; j_call: TRBJ1-4; cdr3_nt: TGCGCCAGCAGCAGATATGCGGGAGCTAATGAAAAACTGTTTTTT; cdr3_aa: CASSRYAGANEKLFF
clone_size: NA; d_call: TRBD1; v_call: TRBV4-3; j_call: TRBJ2-7; cdr3_nt: TGCGCCAGCAGCCAAGACACGGGACAGGGACCCTACGAGCAGTACTTC; cdr3_aa: CASSQDTGQGPYEQYF
clone_size: NA; d_call: NA; v_call: TRBV21-1; j_call: TRBJ1-2; cdr3_nt: TGTGCCAGCAGCTTCCGACAGGGATCCTATGGCTACACCTTC; cdr3_aa: CASSFRQGSYGYTF
clone_size: NA; d_call: NA; v_call: TRBV10-2; j_call: TRBJ2-3; cdr3_nt: TGCGCCACCCAGTACGGGACTGATAGAAGCACAGATACGCAGTATTTT; cdr3_aa: CATQYGTDRSTDTQYF
clone_size: NA; d_call: TRBD1; v_call: TRBV19; j_call: TRBJ1-4; cdr3_nt: TGTGCCAGTAGTACGACAGGGGACCCTGAAAAACTGTTTTTT; cdr3_aa: CASSTTGDPEKLFF
clone_size: NA; d_call: TRBD1; v_call: TRBV14; j_call: TRBJ1-6; cdr3_nt: TGTGCCAGCAGCCCGCGGACAGGTGCCTCACCCCTCCACTTT; cdr3_aa: CASSPRTGASPLHF
clone_size: once; d_call: NA; v_call: TRBV5-1; j_call: TRBJ1-4; cdr3_nt: TGCGCCAGCAGCTCAGGACGGGATAATGAAAAACTGTTTTTT; cdr3_aa: CASSSGRDNEKLFF
clone_size: NA; d_call: NA; v_call: TRBV6-6; j_call: TRBJ2-7; cdr3_nt: TGTGCCAGCAGGATGAACAGGGACCACGAGCAGTACTTC; cdr3_aa: CASRMNRDHEQYF
clone_size: NA; d_call: NA; v_call: TRBV4-1; j_call: TRBJ1-4; cdr3_nt: TGCGCCAGCAGCCAAGGGGCCACGGGGGTCGGTGAAAAACTGTTTTTT; cdr3_aa: CASSQGATGVGEKLFF
clone_size: NA; d_call: TRBD2; v_call: TRBV7-2; j_call: TRBJ2-7; cdr3_nt: TGTGCCAGCAGCTTAGCGCCGGGACTAGCCCCCTACGAGCAGTACTTC; cdr3_aa: CASSLAPGLAPYEQYF
clone_size: NA; d_call: TRBD1; v_call: TRBV7-2; j_call: TRBJ2-7; cdr3_nt: TGTGCCAGCAGCTCCCGACAGGGATTCTACGAGCAGTACTTC; cdr3_aa: CASSSRQGFYEQYF
clone_size: NA; d_call: TRBD1; v_call: TRBV18; j_call: TRBJ1-6; cdr3_nt: TGTGCCAGCTCACCAGGCGCAGGGGGCAGCAATTCACCCCTCCACTTT; cdr3_aa: CASSPGAGGSNSPLHF
clone_size: NA; d_call: NA; v_call: TRBV19; j_call: TRBJ1-1; cdr3_nt: TGTGCCAGTAGCCGCGGTCCAGGGCGATACACTGAAGCTTTCTTT; cdr3_aa: CASSRGPGRYTEAFF
clone_size: NA; d_call: NA; v_call: TRBV6-6; j_call: TRBJ1-4; cdr3_nt: TGTGCCAGCAGTTACGAGAATGAAAAACTGTTTTTT; cdr3_aa: CASSYENEKLFF
clone_size: NA; d_call: NA; v_call: TRBV5-1; j_call: TRBJ1-3; cdr3_nt: TGCGCCAGCAGCTTGGCGGGGGGAACTGGAAACACCATATATTTT; cdr3_aa: CASSLAGGTGNTIYF